These T cell receptor beta chains were read from a single sample in a study of blood T cells in healthy people across ages. TCRdb redid the calling of the 5' RACE reads with MiXCR, one entry per CDR3 protein. The profile covers approximately 350,000 distinct CDR3 sequences, with 45% to 60% appearing a single time and about 54% taken by the ten largest. The sequencing input was blood. The source of these receptors is a man between 60 and 75 years old in good health. CDR3s include the opening cysteine and the closing phenylalanine or tryptophan. A D gene is named only where the DNA matches it firmly. Size is omitted from some rows. Given values are once, few, many or a class for expanded clones.

D,size,J,V,CDR3,DNA
NA,NA,TRBJ2-5,TRBV14,CASRPSGTGRETQYF,TGTGCCAGCAGACCATCCGGCACAGGGAGAGAGACCCAGTACTTC
NA,NA,TRBJ1-5,TRBV6-6,CASLRAQNQPQHF,TGTGCCAGCTTACGGGCACAAAATCAGCCCCAGCATTTT
TRBD2,NA,TRBJ2-1,TRBV12-3/TRBV12-4,CASSSRVAGEQFF,TGTGCCAGCAGTTCCCGGGTAGCGGGCGAGCAGTTCTTC
NA,NA,TRBJ2-7,TRBV6-1,CASSEAARYDYEQYF,TGTGCCAGCAGTGAAGCGGCACGGTACGATTACGAGCAGTACTTC
TRBD1,once,TRBJ2-7,TRBV6-5,CASILTGLKYEQYF,TGTGCCAGCATCCTGACAGGGTTGAAGTACGAGCAGTACTTC
NA,many,TRBJ1-5,TRBV6-2/TRBV6-3,CASRSREYSNQPQHF,TGTGCCAGCAGAAGCAGGGAATATAGCAATCAGCCCCAGCATTTT
TRBD2,NA,TRBJ2-1,TRBV5-1,CASSLIRTSGRGHNEQFF,TGCGCCAGCAGCTTGATCCGGACTAGCGGGAGGGGACACAATGAGCAGTTCTTC
NA,NA,TRBJ1-5,TRBV29-1,CSVGGVGDQPQHF,TGCAGCGTTGGAGGGGTAGGGGATCAGCCCCAGCATTTT
NA,few,TRBJ1-2,TRBV27,CASSPPQGNGYTF,TGTGCCAGCAGTCCCCCCCAGGGGAATGGCTACACCTTC
NA,once,TRBJ2-3,TRBV11-3,CASSLTGSDTQYF,TGTGCCAGCAGCTTAACGGGGTCAGATACGCAGTATTTT
NA,many,TRBJ1-1,TRBV11-3,CASSLDGRGGNTEAFF,TGTGCCAGCAGCTTAGATGGTCGGGGAGGCAACACTGAAGCTTTCTTT
TRBD2,few,TRBJ2-1,TRBV6-2/TRBV6-3,CASSYSGVSEQFF,TGTGCCAGCAGTTATAGCGGGGTTTCGGAGCAGTTCTTC
NA,many,TRBJ2-6,TRBV20-1,CSARVDGANVLTF,TGCAGTGCTAGAGTAGATGGGGCCAACGTCCTGACTTTC
TRBD2,many,TRBJ2-1,TRBV9,CASSGTTSGLSGQFF,TGTGCCAGCAGCGGGACGACTAGCGGCCTGAGTGGGCAGTTCTTC
NA,NA,TRBJ2-3,TRBV7-2,CASSSWTGSDTQYF,TGTGCCAGCAGTTCCTGGACTGGCTCAGATACGCAGTATTTT
TRBD2,many,TRBJ2-5,TRBV7-7,CASSQGLAGWETQYF,TGTGCTAGCAGTCAAGGACTAGCGGGATGGGAGACCCAGTACTTC
NA,NA,TRBJ2-5,TRBV6-6,CASSRMGRLLGEQYF,TGTGCCAGCAGTAGAATGGGACGGCTACTCGGGGAGCAGTACTTC
NA,many,TRBJ2-7,TRBV7-2,CASSLDIGPYEQYF,TGTGCCAGCAGCTTAGACATTGGCCCCTACGAGCAGTACTTC
TRBD2,NA,TRBJ2-7,TRBV9,CASSQTGTSSHEQYF,TGTGCCAGCAGCCAGACCGGGACTAGCTCACACGAGCAGTACTTC
NA,NA,TRBJ1-1,TRBV12-3/TRBV12-4,CASSLQLVTEAFF,TGTGCCAGCAGTCTCCAGTTGGTAACTGAAGCTTTCTTT
TRBD1,NA,TRBJ2-7,TRBV10-3,CAISEVTGGSYEQYF,TGTGCCATCAGTGAGGTAACAGGGGGCTCCTACGAGCAGTACTTC
NA,NA,TRBJ1-2,TRBV28,CASTEGRVDGYTF,TGTGCCAGCACTGAGGGGAGGGTCGATGGCTACACCTTC
TRBD2,NA,TRBJ2-7,TRBV18,CASSAGGQREQYF,TGTGCCAGCAGCGCGGGGGGTCAACGGGAGCAGTACTTC
TRBD1,many,TRBJ2-5,TRBV24-1,CATSASGQGSETQYF,TGTGCCACCAGTGCCTCGGGACAGGGGAGCGAGACCCAGTACTTC
NA,many,TRBJ2-1,TRBV28,CASTADIGHNEQFF,TGTGCCAGCACCGCGGACATTGGGCACAATGAGCAGTTCTTC
NA,NA,TRBJ2-7,TRBV6-2/TRBV6-3,CASNRALAWYEQYF,TGTGCCAGCAACCGGGCCTTAGCCTGGTACGAGCAGTACTTC
NA,NA,TRBJ2-4,TRBV14,CASSPSGAREQYF,TGTGCCAGCAGCCCTTCCGGGGCCCGGGAGCAGTACTTC
TRBD2,NA,TRBJ2-1,TRBV20-1,CSARTGTSGYNEQFF,TGCAGTGCTAGGACCGGGACTAGCGGGTACAATGAGCAGTTCTTC
TRBD1,NA,TRBJ1-5,TRBV10-3,CAISVTGGVGQPQHF,TGTGCCATCAGTGTTACAGGGGGCGTAGGTCAGCCCCAGCATTTT
NA,few,TRBJ2-3,TRBV29-1,CSVAGSPTDTQYF,TGCAGCGTTGCGGGGTCGCCCACAGATACGCAGTATTTT
TRBD1,once,TRBJ2-1,TRBV7-9,CASSSGQGDHNEQFF,TGTGCCAGCAGCTCTGGACAGGGGGACCACAATGAGCAGTTCTTC
NA,few,TRBJ2-5,TRBV29-1,CSVDSDSAALYQETQYF,TGCAGCGTTGATTCGGACTCCGCAGCTTTGTACCAAGAGACCCAGTACTTC
NA,NA,TRBJ2-3,TRBV5-4,CASSLGQNFLTDTQYF,TGTGCCAGCAGCTTGGGGCAGAATTTCCTCACAGATACGCAGTATTTT
NA,NA,TRBJ2-3,TRBV12-3/TRBV12-4,CASSLDVGAFTTQYF,TGTGCCAGCAGTTTAGACGTGGGTGCATTTACGACGCAGTATTTT
TRBD2,NA,TRBJ2-3,TRBV9,CASSVLTSGDTQYF,TGTGCCAGCAGCGTCCTGACTAGCGGGGATACGCAGTATTTT
NA,few,TRBJ2-1,TRBV4-3,CASSQEGAGLREQFF,TGCGCCAGCAGCCAAGAGGGGGCTGGGCTTCGGGAGCAGTTCTTC
TRBD2,NA,TRBJ2-7,TRBV20-1,CSAREADGGGPLLSYEQYF,TGCAGTGCTAGAGAAGCCGATGGGGGAGGGCCCTTATTGTCCTACGAGCAGTACTTC
NA,many,TRBJ1-2,TRBV29-1,CSVEEGRGSYTF,TGCAGCGTTGAAGAGGGCCGGGGGAGCTACACCTTC
NA,NA,TRBJ2-1,TRBV2,CASSNRQGFYNEQFF,TGTGCCAGCAGCAACAGGCAGGGCTTCTACAATGAGCAGTTCTTC
TRBD2,NA,TRBJ2-7,TRBV13,CASSSSRGRAKRYEQYF,TGTGCCAGCAGCTCCTCCCGAGGGAGGGCTAAGAGGTACGAGCAGTACTTC
NA,NA,TRBJ2-2,TRBV3-1,CASSQGNRQSGELFF,TGTGCCAGCAGCCAAGGGAACCGTCAGTCCGGGGAGCTGTTTTTT
TRBD2,NA,TRBJ2-3,TRBV12-3/TRBV12-4,CASSIGLAGVADTQYF,TGTGCCAGCAGTATCGGACTAGCGGGAGTGGCAGATACGCAGTATTTT
TRBD1,NA,TRBJ2-7,TRBV7-2,CASSWGTGGLYF,TGTGCCAGCAGCTGGGGGACAGGGGGGCTGTACTTC
NA,few,TRBJ2-1,TRBV12-3/TRBV12-4,CASGGGPSYNEQFF,TGTGCCAGCGGTGGTGGGCCCTCCTACAATGAGCAGTTCTTC
TRBD2,NA,TRBJ2-1,TRBV3-1,CASGLAGTGEQFF,TGTGCCAGCGGACTAGCGGGAACCGGGGAGCAGTTCTTC
NA,many,TRBJ2-7,TRBV2,CASRRTFTYEQYF,TGTGCCAGCAGGAGGACGTTTACCTACGAGCAGTACTTC
NA,NA,TRBJ2-5,TRBV7-2,CASSFSQAEETQYF,TGTGCCAGCAGCTTCTCACAGGCTGAAGAGACCCAGTACTTC
TRBD1,NA,TRBJ2-5,TRBV7-3,CASSSHGQGETQYF,TGTGCCAGCAGCTCACACGGACAGGGGGAGACCCAGTACTTC
NA,few,TRBJ2-5,TRBV7-2,CASGLSQETQYF,TGTGCCAGCGGCCTATCTCAAGAGACCCAGTACTTC
TRBD2,many,TRBJ2-1,TRBV29-1,CSVEDWAGGNQQFF,TGCAGCGTTGAAGATTGGGCGGGGGGCAATCAGCAGTTCTTC
TRBD2,many,TRBJ2-7,TRBV4-2,CASSQDRRGGSAHEQYF,TGTGCCAGCAGCCAAGATAGGCGCGGCGGGAGTGCCCACGAGCAGTACTTC
NA,NA,TRBJ1-6,TRBV7-3,CASSSDSMTNSPLHF,TGTGCCAGCAGCTCGGACAGCATGACTAATTCACCCCTCCACTTT
NA,NA,TRBJ2-7,TRBV5-1,CASSLDGDIGNEQYF,TGCGCCAGCAGCTTGGACGGGGACATAGGCAACGAGCAGTACTTC
TRBD1,NA,TRBJ2-7,TRBV12-3/TRBV12-4,CASTSRAGGNEQYF,TGTGCCAGCACATCCCGGGCAGGGGGTAACGAGCAGTACTTC
TRBD1,NA,TRBJ2-2,TRBV5-6,CASSIPTGFGGELFF,TGTGCCAGCTCAATACCGACAGGGTTTGGCGGGGAGCTGTTTTTT